The T cell receptor (beta chain) under discussion was sequenced for a study of technical replicates of blood from several donors. CDR1 MNHEY and CDR2 SVGAGI come from the germline V gene. The CDR3 covers 15 residues. V lost 4 bases to trimming and J lost 7 bases, with 16 bases between them. The assay was immunoSEQ multiplex PCR, and TCRdb's table has in-frame clones only and misses some. Of 50,000 to 70,000 clones listed, around nine tenths are singletons. This clone came up once. This chain connects TRBV6-5 to TRBJ1-4, with a tentative D call TRBD1 (5 bases). The receptor comes from a human donor in good health. Some clones in this sample may be carry-over from other donors' samples. Sequences were obtained from PBMCs. The CDR3 bases are TGTGCCAGCAGTTCCTTTACCCCGGGGGGTGAAAAACTGTTTTTT. Translation gives CASSSFTPGGEKLFF.